These 10 T cell receptor beta chains were sequenced from one sample in a study of cytomegalovirus exposure and HLA in healthy donors. Primers: 60 Vbeta forward and 13 Jbeta reverse. Method: immunoSEQ multiplex PCR; TCRdb's copy keeps in-frame clones and lacks some. This repertoire shows some 140,000 clones, about 85% found once; its top ten account for about 3.4%. Sequenced sample: PBMCs. Receptors were obtained from a female donor in good health and CMV-seronegative.

The genes are TRBV7-2 and TRBJ2-2, with D possibly being TRBD2 (5 bases). The V end lost 5 bases, the J end lost 5 bases, and 12 bases lay between the germline ends. The CDR3 is 14 residues long. The V gene's germline CDR1 is SGHTA and CDR2 FQGNSA. The CDR3, as DNA: TGTGCCAGCAGCCCTCGGGGATGGACCGGGGAGCTGTTTTTT. This sequence encodes CASSPRGWTGELFF.

The chain combines TRBV12-5 with TRBJ2-7, with TRBD1 matching 7 bases. Germline-derived CDR1 and CDR2 are LGHNT and FRNRAP. The J segment lost 0 bases and the V segment lost 5 bases, leaving 7 bases of the junction unmatched. This CDR3 is built from 15 residues. The CDR3 spells CASGLTWDSSYEQYF. For the CDR3, the DNA is TGTGCTAGTGGTCTAACCTGGGACAGCTCCTACGAGCAGTACTTC.

The rearrangement joins TRBV19 to TRBJ1-2, with D possibly being TRBD1 (5 bases). V gave up 4 bases and J gave up 2 bases, with 11 bases separating them. Germline V gene sequence: CDR1 LNHDA, CDR2 SQIVND (reference sequence). The CDR3 has 14 residues. CDR3 DNA sequence: TGTGCCAGTAGTAGGCCAGGGCTAAACTATGGCTACACCTTC. Translation gives CASSRPGLNYGYTF. Supplemented by reference TRBV19 and TRBJ1-2, the full variable domain reads DGGITQSPKYLFRKEGQNVTLSCEQNLNHDAMYWYRQDPGQGLRLIYYSQIVNDFQKGDIAEGYSVSREKKESFPLTVTSAQKNPTAFYLCASSRPGLNYGYTFGSGTRLTVV.

The CDR3 sequence is CASSVDSSYNEQFF. The CDR3 DNA reads TGTGCCAGCAGCGTAGACAGCTCCTACAATGAGCAGTTCTTC. The V gene is TRBV9, the J gene TRBJ2-1; D unresolved. Trimming removed 0 bases at V and 0 bases at J, with 4 bases between. This CDR3 comprises 14 residues. Germline loops: CDR1 SGDLS, CDR2 YYNGEE.

This chain connects TRBV30 to TRBJ2-3; TRBD2 is a possible D gene (5 bases). CDR1 and CDR2 from the germline V gene are GTSNPN and SVGIG (reference sequence). The CDR3 is 13 residues long. Trimming shortened V by 6 bases and J by 4 bases, and 14 bases separated the two germline ends. In nucleotides, the CDR3 is TGTGCCTGCCCCGGGCTAGCTGCAGATACGCAGTATTTT. Translating it yields CACPGLAADTQYF.

The V call is TRBV7-9, the J call TRBJ1-5; 7 bases align to TRBD1. The V and J ends lost 6 bases and 4 bases, in that order; junction bases with no gene match: 12. Germline V CDR1 and CDR2: SEHNR, FQNEAQ (reference sequence). The CDR3 covers 16 residues. CDR3 protein: CASSSDPTGLNQPQHF. The CDR3 DNA reads TGTGCCAGCAGTTCAGACCCGACAGGGCTTAATCAGCCCCAGCATTTT.

This chain connects TRBV5-6 to TRBJ2-3; D uncertain. V shed 1 base and J shed 4 bases, with 7 bases lying between them. CDR3 size: 13 residues. From germline, CDR1 is SGHDT and CDR2 YYEEEE. CDR3 protein: CASSLFRADTQYF. The CDR3 coding sequence is TGTGCCAGCAGCTTGTTCCGGGCAGATACGCAGTATTTT.

The chain links TRBV5-4 to TRBJ1-4; 7 bases are a match to TRBD1. Trimming at V came to 3 bases and at J to 7 bases, leaving 3 bases not matched to a gene. The CDR3 sequence is 13 residues long. CDR1 is SGHNT, CDR2 YYREEE, per germline (reference sequence). CDR3 DNA: TGTGCCAGCAGCTACGGGACAGTTGAAAAACTGTTTTTT. It yields the protein CASSYGTVEKLFF.

The chain links TRBV29-1 to TRBJ1-2; D gene uncertain. V dropped 5 bases and J dropped 3 bases, with 13 bases sitting between them. Germline CDR1 is SQVTM and CDR2 is ANQGSEA. The CDR3 is 13 amino acids. In DNA, the CDR3 is TGCAGCGTTTCGTCCCCAACTTACTATGGCTACACCTTC. This translates into CSVSSPTYYGYTF.

V and J are TRBV7-2 and TRBJ2-3; D may be TRBD1 (5 bases). The CDR3 is 14 amino acids. Germline V CDR1 and CDR2: SGHTA, FQGNSA. The V gene lost 5 bases and the J gene lost 8 bases, with 17 bases spanning the gap. CDR3 in DNA: TGTGCCAGCAGCCCAACCCGACAGCCTCCTACGCAGTATTTT. Encoded protein: CASSPTRQPPTQYF.